This T cell receptor (beta chain) comes out of a study of blood T cells in healthy people across ages. The use of a sample-barcoded 5' primer and a J-beta primer mix characterized a second PCR of about 6 to 11 cycles. Tagging of each cDNA molecule was performed by a template-switch adaptor with 12 random nucleotides. MiXCR, applied by TCRdb to the 5' RACE reads, yields one record per CDR3 protein. The repertoire holds roughly 700,000 distinct CDR3 sequences, about a third seen once, with approximately 15% in the top ten. This clonotype was observed a single time. Given a much more abundant clone one base away, this may be a read error. Each sample yielded at least 6 micrograms of PBMC total RNA. Germline V gene lookup returns CDR1 SQVTM and CDR2 ANQGSEA. This CDR3 has 15 residues. With 6 bases removed from V and 0 bases from J, the gap between germline ends came to 18 bases.

Material: blood. The clonotype originates from an elderly woman in good health. This chain joins TRBV29-1 and TRBJ2-7, with D possibly matching TRBD1 (6 bases). CDR3 protein: CSVGEPRTVSYEQYF. The DNA of the CDR3 is TGCAGCGTCGGGGAACCCCGGACAGTCTCCTACGAGCAGTACTTC.